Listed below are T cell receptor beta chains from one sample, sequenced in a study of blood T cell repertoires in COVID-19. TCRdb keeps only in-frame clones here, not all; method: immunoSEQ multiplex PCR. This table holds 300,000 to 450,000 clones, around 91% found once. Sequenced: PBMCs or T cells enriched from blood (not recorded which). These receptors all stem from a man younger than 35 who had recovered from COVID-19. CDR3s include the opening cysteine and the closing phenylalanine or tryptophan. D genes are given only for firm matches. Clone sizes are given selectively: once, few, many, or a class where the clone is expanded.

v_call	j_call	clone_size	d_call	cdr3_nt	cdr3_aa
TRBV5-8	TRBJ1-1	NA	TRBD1	TGTGCCAGCAGCTGGAGACAGGGTGAAGCTTTCTTT	CASSWRQGEAFF
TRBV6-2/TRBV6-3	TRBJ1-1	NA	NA	TGTGCCAGCAGCGGTACCGGGGCTAGGGGGACTGAAGCTTTCTTT	CASSGTGARGTEAFF
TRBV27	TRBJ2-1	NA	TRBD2	TGTGCCAGCAGTTTCCGAGCGGGAGGGTTCAATGAGCAGTTCTTC	CASSFRAGGFNEQFF
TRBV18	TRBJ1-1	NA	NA	TGTGCCAGCTCACCGTATCGAGGGCAGACTGAAGCTTTCTTT	CASSPYRGQTEAFF
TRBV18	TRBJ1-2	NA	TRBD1	TGTGCCAGCTCACCCGAAGGGGACAGGGGGCGAGGCTACACCTTC	CASSPEGDRGRGYTF
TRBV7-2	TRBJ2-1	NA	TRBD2	TGTGCCAGCAGCTTATCTAGCGGGGGGAATGAGCAGTTCTTC	CASSLSSGGNEQFF
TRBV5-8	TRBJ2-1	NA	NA	TGTGCCAGCAGCTACCGATTTAGGGGAGAGCAGTTCTTC	CASSYRFRGEQFF
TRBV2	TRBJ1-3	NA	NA	TGTGCCAGCAGTGAAGTCCCGGCTGGAAACACCATATATTTT	CASSEVPAGNTIYF
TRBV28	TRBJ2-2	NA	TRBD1	TGTGCCAGCAGTTTATTGGGACAGGGGCTCACCGGGGAGCTGTTTTTT	CASSLLGQGLTGELFF
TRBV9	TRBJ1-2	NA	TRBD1	TGTGCCAGCAGCCTTGGGGGGGACAGGAGCACCTATGGCTACACCTTC	CASSLGGDRSTYGYTF
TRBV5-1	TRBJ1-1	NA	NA	TGCGCCAGCAGCCCCGGGGGGACGGCGAACACTGAAGCTTTCTTT	CASSPGGTANTEAFF
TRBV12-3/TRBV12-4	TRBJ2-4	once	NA	TGTGCCAGCAGTACAACGAAAAACATTCAGTACTTC	CASSTTKNIQYF
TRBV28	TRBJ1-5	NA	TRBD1	TGTGCCAGCAGTGAGGGGGCACATAGCAATCAGCCCCAGCATTTT	CASSEGAHSNQPQHF
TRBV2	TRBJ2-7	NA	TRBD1	TGTGCCAGCAACGAACAGGGGAGAAACGAGCAGTACTTC	CASNEQGRNEQYF
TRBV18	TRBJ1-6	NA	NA	TGTGCCAGCTCACCCTCCGCAGGGTATAATTCACCCCTCCACTTT	CASSPSAGYNSPLHF